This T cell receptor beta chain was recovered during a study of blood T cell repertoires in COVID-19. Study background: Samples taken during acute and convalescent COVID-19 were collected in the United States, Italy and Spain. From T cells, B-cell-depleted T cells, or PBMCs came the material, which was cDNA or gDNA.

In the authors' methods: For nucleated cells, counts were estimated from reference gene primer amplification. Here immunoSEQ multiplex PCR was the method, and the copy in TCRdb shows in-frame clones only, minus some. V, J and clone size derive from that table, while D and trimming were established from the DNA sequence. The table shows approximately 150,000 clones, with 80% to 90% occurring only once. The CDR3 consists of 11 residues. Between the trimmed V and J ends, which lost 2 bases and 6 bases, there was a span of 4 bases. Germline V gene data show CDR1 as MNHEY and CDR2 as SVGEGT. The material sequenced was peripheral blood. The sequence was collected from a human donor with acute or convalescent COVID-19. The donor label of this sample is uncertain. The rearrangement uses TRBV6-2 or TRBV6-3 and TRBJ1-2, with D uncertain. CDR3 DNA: TGTGCCAGCAGTTACGGCAATGGCTACACCTTC. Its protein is CASSYGNGYTF.